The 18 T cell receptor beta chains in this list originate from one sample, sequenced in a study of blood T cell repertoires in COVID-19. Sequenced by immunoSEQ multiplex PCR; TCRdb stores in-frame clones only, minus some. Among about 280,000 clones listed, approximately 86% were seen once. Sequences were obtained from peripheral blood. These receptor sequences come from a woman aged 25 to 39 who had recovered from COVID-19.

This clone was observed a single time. CDR3 protein: CASSSNRGEQFF. In nucleotides, the CDR3 is TGTGCCAGCAGCAGCAACAGGGGTGAGCAGTTCTTC. The chain links TRBV11-3 to TRBJ2-1, with 7 nucleotides matching TRBD1. J gave up 9 bases and V 5 bases, and 4 bases lay outside the gene matches. CDR3 length equals 12 residues. Germline V lookup: CDR1 SGHNT, CDR2 YENEEA.

This CDR3 reads CASSYTQGLAGGSLGGYEQYF. CDR3 DNA sequence: TGTGCCAGCAGTTACACCCAGGGACTAGCGGGAGGCTCCCTTGGGGGCTACGAGCAGTACTTC. J is TRBJ2-7 and V is TRBV6-2 or TRBV6-3, with 15 bases aligning to TRBD2. Germline V gene sequence: CDR1 MNHEY, CDR2 SVGEGT. There are 21 residues in the CDR3. J was trimmed by 3 bases and V by 2 bases; bases with no gene match: 17.

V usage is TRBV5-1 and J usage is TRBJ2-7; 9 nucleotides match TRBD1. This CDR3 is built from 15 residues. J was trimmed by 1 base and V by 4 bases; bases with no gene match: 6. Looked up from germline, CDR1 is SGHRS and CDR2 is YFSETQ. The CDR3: CASSARQGESYEQYF. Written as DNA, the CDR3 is TGCGCCAGCAGCGCTCGACAGGGGGAATCCTACGAGCAGTACTTC.

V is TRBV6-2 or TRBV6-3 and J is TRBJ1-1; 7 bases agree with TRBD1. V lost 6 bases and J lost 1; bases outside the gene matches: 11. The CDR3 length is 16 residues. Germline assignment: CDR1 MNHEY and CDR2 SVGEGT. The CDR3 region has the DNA TGTGCCAGCAGCCCCCGGTCGGGACAGAAGAACACTGAAGCTTTCTTT. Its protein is CASSPRSGQKNTEAFF.

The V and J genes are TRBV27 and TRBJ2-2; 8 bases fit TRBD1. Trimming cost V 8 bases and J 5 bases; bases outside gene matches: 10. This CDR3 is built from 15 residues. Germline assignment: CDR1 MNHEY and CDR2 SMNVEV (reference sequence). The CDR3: CASPTGQGKTGELFF. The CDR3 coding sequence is TGTGCCAGCCCAACAGGACAGGGCAAGACCGGGGAGCTGTTTTTT.

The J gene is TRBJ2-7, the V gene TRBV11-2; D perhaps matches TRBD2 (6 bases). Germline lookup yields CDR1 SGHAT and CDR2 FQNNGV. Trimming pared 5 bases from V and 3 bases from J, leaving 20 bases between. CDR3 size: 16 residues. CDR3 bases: TGTGCCAGCAGCCCTAGGGAGGTGTGGGGCATCTACGAGCAGTACTTC. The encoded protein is CASSPREVWGIYEQYF.

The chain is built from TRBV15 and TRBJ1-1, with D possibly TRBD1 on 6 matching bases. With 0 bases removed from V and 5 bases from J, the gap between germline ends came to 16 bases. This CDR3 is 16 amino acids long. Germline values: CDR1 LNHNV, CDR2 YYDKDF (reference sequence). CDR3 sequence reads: CATSRDRDTGKTEAFF. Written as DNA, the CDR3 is TGTGCCACCAGCAGAGATCGAGATACAGGGAAGACTGAAGCTTTCTTT.

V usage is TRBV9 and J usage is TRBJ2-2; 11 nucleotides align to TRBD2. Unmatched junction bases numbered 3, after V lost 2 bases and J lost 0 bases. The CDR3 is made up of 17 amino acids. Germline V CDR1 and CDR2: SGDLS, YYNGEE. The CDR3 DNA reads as TGTGCCAGCAGCGTTAGCGGGAGGGCCGCGAACACCGGGGAGCTGTTTTTT. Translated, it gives CASSVSGRAANTGELFF.

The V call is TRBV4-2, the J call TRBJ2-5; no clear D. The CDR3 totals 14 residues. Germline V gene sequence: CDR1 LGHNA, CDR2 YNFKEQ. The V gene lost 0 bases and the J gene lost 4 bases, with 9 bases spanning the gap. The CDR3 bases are TGTGCCAGCAGCCAAGATCAGGAAGGAGAGACCCAGTACTTC. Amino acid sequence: CASSQDQEGETQYF.

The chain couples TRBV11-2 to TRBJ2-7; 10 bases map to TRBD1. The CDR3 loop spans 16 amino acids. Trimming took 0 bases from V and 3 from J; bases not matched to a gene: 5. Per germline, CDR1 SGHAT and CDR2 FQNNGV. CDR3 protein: CASSLDLGQGIYEQYF. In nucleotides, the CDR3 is TGTGCCAGCAGCTTAGATCTGGGACAGGGGATCTACGAGCAGTACTTC.

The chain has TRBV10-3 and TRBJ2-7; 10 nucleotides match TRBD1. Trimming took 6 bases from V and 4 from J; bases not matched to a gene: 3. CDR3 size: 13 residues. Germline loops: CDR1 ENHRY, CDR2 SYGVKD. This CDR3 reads CAIRPDRGYEQYF. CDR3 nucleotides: TGTGCCATCAGACCGGACAGGGGGTACGAGCAGTACTTC.

The CDR3 sequence is CARSLAQGGHNSPLHF. As DNA, the CDR3 is TGTGCCAGAAGCTTGGCCCAGGGGGGCCATAATTCACCCCTCCACTTT. The V gene is TRBV5-3, the J gene TRBJ1-6; 7 bases match TRBD1. TRBV5-3 is identified as an open reading frame with a role that is uncertain. The V segment lost 0 bases and the J segment 5 bases; nucleotides outside the gene matches: 5. The CDR3 runs to 16 residues.

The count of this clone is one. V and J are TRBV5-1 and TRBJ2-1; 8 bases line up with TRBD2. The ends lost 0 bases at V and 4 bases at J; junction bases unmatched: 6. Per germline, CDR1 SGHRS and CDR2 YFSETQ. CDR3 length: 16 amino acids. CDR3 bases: TGCGCCAGCAGCTTGGGGTTAGCGGGACGATACAATGAGCAGTTCTTC. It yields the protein CASSLGLAGRYNEQFF.

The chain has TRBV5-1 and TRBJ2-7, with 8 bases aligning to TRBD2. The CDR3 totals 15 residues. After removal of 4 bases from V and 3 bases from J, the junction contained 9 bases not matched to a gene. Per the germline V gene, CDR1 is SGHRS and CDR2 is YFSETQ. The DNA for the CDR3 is TGCGCCAGCAGCCCGGCGGCGGGAGGTATCTACGAGCAGTACTTC. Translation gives CASSPAAGGIYEQYF.

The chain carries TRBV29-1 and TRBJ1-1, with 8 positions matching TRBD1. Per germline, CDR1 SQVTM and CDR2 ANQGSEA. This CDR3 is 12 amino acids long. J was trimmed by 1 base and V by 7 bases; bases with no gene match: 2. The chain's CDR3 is CSAGTGNTEAFF. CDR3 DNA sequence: TGCAGCGCCGGGACAGGGAACACTGAAGCTTTCTTT.

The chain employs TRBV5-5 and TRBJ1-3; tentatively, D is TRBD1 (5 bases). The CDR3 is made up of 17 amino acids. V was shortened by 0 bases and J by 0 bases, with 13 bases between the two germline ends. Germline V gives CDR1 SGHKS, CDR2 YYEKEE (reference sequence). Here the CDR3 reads CASSLDRSLLSGNTIYF. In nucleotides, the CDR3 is TGTGCCAGCAGCTTGGACAGGTCCTTACTCTCTGGAAACACCATATATTTT.

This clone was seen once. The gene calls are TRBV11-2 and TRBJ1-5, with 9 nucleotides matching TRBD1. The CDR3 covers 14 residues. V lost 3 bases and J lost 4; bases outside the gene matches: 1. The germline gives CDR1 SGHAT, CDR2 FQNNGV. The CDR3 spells CASSLTGGNQPQHF. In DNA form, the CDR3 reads TGTGCCAGCAGCTTGACAGGGGGTAATCAGCCCCAGCATTTT.

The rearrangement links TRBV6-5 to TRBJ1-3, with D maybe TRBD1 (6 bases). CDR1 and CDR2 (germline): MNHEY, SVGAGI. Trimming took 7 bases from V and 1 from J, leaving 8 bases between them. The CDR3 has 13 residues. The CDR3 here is CASIGTSGNTIYF. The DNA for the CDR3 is TGTGCCAGCATTGGGACATCTGGAAACACCATATATTTT.